The 8 T cell receptor beta chains presented below share a single source sample, sequenced in a study of cytomegalovirus exposure and HLA in healthy donors. Amplification used 60 Vbeta primers and 13 Jbeta primers. Sequencing used immunoSEQ multiplex PCR; TCRdb keeps in-frame clones, though not all of them. The data show around 180,000 clones, 85% to 90% seen once. Source material: PBMCs. These receptors were taken from a woman in her late teens or twenties in good health and CMV-seronegative.

This sequence joins TRBV28 and TRBJ1-3, with 8 bases identical to TRBD1. V shed 7 bases and J 4 bases; nucleotides not matched to a gene: 9. The CDR3 runs 15 residues. From germline, CDR1 is MDHEN and CDR2 SYDVKM. The CDR3 DNA is TGTGCCAGCACCTCGACAGGGGCTTTCGGAAACACCATATATTTT. It encodes CASTSTGAFGNTIYF.

This clone has only one observation. The chain recombines TRBV7-9 with TRBJ2-3, with D hard to call. The V end was cut by 2 bases, the J end by 0 bases, with 6 bases between. The CDR3 is 14 amino acids. Germline CDR1 and CDR2: SEHNR and FQNEAQ (reference sequence). The CDR3, as DNA: TGTGCCAGCAGCTTAATAGATAGCACAGATACGCAGTATTTT. Its protein is CASSLIDSTDTQYF.

The chain links TRBV30 to TRBJ2-3; D perhaps matches TRBD2 (5 bases). CDR1 and CDR2 from the germline V gene are GTSNPN and SVGIG (reference sequence). The CDR3 is 14 residues long. With 1 base removed from V and 1 base from J, the gap between germline ends came to 9 bases. CDR3 loop: CAWSAAAGTDTQYF. The CDR3 DNA reads TGTGCCTGGAGTGCAGCGGCTGGCACAGATACGCAGTATTTT.

This sequence joins TRBV28 and TRBJ2-3, with a possible D match to TRBD1 (7 bases). The V and J ends lost 3 bases and 1 base respectively, with 26 bases between them. The germline gives CDR1 MDHEN, CDR2 SYDVKM. The CDR3 contains 20 residues. The CDR3 nucleotides are TGTGCCAGCAGTTTCCTAGGAGGGGGCTATACCTTTTCGGGCACAGATACGCAGTATTTT. Protein sequence: CASSFLGGGYTFSGTDTQYF.

V is TRBV6-6 and J is TRBJ1-1; D possibly corresponds to TRBD1 (5 bases). Germline CDR1 and CDR2: MNHNY and SVGAGI (reference sequence). V dropped 6 bases and J dropped 5 bases, with 16 bases sitting between them. This CDR3 is built from 14 residues. Here the CDR3 DNA reads TGTGCCAGCAGGCCCCGGGGGAGAGGGACTGAAGCTTTCTTT. Its protein product is CASRPRGRGTEAFF.

V is TRBV5-6 and J is TRBJ1-6, with 8 positions matching TRBD1. The germline V gene encodes CDR1 SGHDT and CDR2 YYEEEE. The CDR3 is made up of 15 amino acids. The J segment lost 9 bases and the V segment lost 3 bases, leaving 8 bases of the junction unmatched. The CDR3 region has the DNA TGTGCCAGCAGCTCCTCGGGGACAGGCGTTTCACCCCTCCACTTT. Amino acid sequence: CASSSSGTGVSPLHF.

Remarks on this clone: One end of the junction does not line up with germline, which may come from a read error. This chain links TRBV7-9 with TRBJ2-2; TRBD2 might be the D (5 bases). This CDR3 is 17 amino acids long. Germline lookup yields CDR1 SEHNR and CDR2 FQNEAQ (reference sequence). CDR3 nucleotides: TGTTCCAGCAGCTTATCATTGGGGTCGGTCATACCGGGGAAGCTGTTTTTT. Protein: CSSSLSLGSVIPGKLFF.

The V call is TRBV19, the J call TRBJ1-1; 7 nucleotides align to TRBD1. The CDR3 totals 14 residues. J gave up 3 bases and V 8 bases, and 9 bases lay outside the gene matches. In germline, CDR1 is LNHDA, CDR2 SQIVND (reference sequence). The CDR3 region is CASSGGVWHTEAFF. CDR3 nucleotide sequence: TGTGCCAGTTCAGGGGGAGTTTGGCACACTGAAGCTTTCTTT.